Following are 4 T cell receptor beta chains from one sample sequenced in a study of blood T cells in healthy people across ages. Primed by a sample-barcoded 5' primer and a J-beta primer mix, a second PCR proceeded for about 6 to 12 cycles. TCRdb re-called the 5' RACE reads through MiXCR, storing one row per CDR3 protein. The table lists about 1.6 million distinct CDR3 sequences, about 31% of them singletons. The sample was blood. Receptors were obtained from a woman under 40 in good health.

The CDR3 here is CASSDGTGGPSSYNEQFF. The CDR3 nucleotides are TGTGCCAGCAGTGACGGGACAGGGGGCCCGAGCTCCTACAATGAGCAGTTCTTC. The V and J genes are TRBV27 and TRBJ2-1; 12 nucleotides agree with TRBD1. This CDR3 comprises 18 residues. Germline V gives CDR1 MNHEY, CDR2 SMNVEV (reference sequence). Trimming cost V 5 bases and J 0 bases; bases outside gene matches: 8.

This clonotype showed up many times. This chain joins TRBV3-1 and TRBJ2-6; possibly TRBD1 or TRBD2 for D (5 bases each). CDR3 length equals 15 residues. CDR1 and CDR2 from the germline V gene are LGHDT and YNNKEL (reference sequence). Between the trimmed V and J ends, which lost 3 bases and 4 bases, there was a span of 10 bases. The CDR3 nucleotides read TGTGCCAGCAGCCATGGGGGATTCGGGGCCAACGTCCTGACTTTC. Encoded protein: CASSHGGFGANVLTF.

The chain joins TRBV6-5 to TRBJ1-2, with 7 nucleotides matching TRBD1. Germline V gene data show CDR1 as MNHEY and CDR2 as SVGAGI. The CDR3 has 14 residues. The J segment lost 2 bases and the V segment lost 6 bases, leaving 6 bases of the junction unmatched. CDR3: CASSFRDRNYGYTF. CDR3 nucleotide sequence: TGTGCCAGCAGCTTCCGGGACAGAAACTATGGCTACACCTTC.

The chain combines TRBV9 with TRBJ1-5; 7 bases align to TRBD1. The length of the CDR3 is 13 residues. The V gene's germline CDR1 is SGDLS and CDR2 YYNGEE. Trimming took 7 bases from V and 7 from J; bases not matched to a gene: 8. This chain's CDR3 is CASGRTGDQPQHF. The CDR3 nucleotides read TGTGCCAGCGGACGAACAGGGGACCAGCCCCAGCATTTT.